This TCR beta chain appears in the sequencing data of a study of T-cell reconstitution after alpha-beta-depleted transplantation in children. Concerning this clonotype: The antigen remains unidentified.

Study-wide results and limits: Once a year had passed after transplant, T-cell counts and diversity came mostly from newly produced T cells. As was reported, about two months after transplant, alpha-beta T cells came from several hundred expanded graft clones. Certain patients had high TCRbeta diversity at day 60, and it came from recipient T cells and thymic progenitors that survived.

Researchers prepared the TCRbeta library using unique molecular identifiers, the study reports. One entry per CDR3 protein, called by TCRdb with MiXCR from the PCR reads. In the table there are about 980,000 distinct CDR3 sequences, around 30% of which are singletons. V dropped 3 bases and J dropped 4 bases, with 22 bases sitting between them. The length of the CDR3 is 18 residues. The sample was PBMCs, mostly from graft donor cells, taken 360 days after TCRalphabeta/CD19-depleted stem cell transplant. V gene TRBV12-3 or TRBV12-4 combines with J gene TRBJ1-5, with no clear D. The TCR comes from a boy under three years old who had a stem cell transplant for SCID, so the T cells may come from the graft donor. Here the CDR3 reads CASSFPRSRTPDNQPQHF. The DNA for the CDR3 is TGTGCCAGCAGTTTTCCCCGATCTCGGACCCCTGATAATCAGCCCCAGCATTTT.